The 32 T cell receptor beta chains reported below all come from one sample, sequenced in a study of Ad26.COV2.S vaccination and SARS-CoV-2 variants. Specified treatment: around 19 received Ad26.COV2.S at low or high dose, single or two shots; roughly five received placebo; per-sample allocation not given. The samples were gathered on day 63 after the first injection of vaccine or placebo. Method: immunoSEQ multiplex PCR; TCRdb's copy keeps in-frame clones and lacks some. The table includes fewer than 500,000 clones, 89% detected once. The sequenced sample was peripheral blood, obtained in a trial of Ad26.COV2.S vaccine versus placebo. The receptors stem from a person aged 18-60 years who received the Ad26.COV2.S COVID-19 vaccine or a placebo.

This chain uses TRBV10-3 with TRBJ2-7; D possibly matches TRBD1 or TRBD2 (5 bases each). The germline gives CDR1 ENHRY, CDR2 SYGVKD. Trimming stripped 2 bases from V and 0 bases from J, with 17 bases between. The CDR3 runs 17 residues. CDR3 DNA: TGTGCCATCAGTGAGGGAAACCGGGACGGAAGCTCCTACGAGCAGTACGTC. Residues: CAISEGNRDGSSYEQYV.

The J gene is TRBJ1-6, the V gene TRBV30; D uncertain. V was clipped by 7 bases and J by 4 bases, with 14 bases between them. Germline V gene data show CDR1 as GTSNPN and CDR2 as SVGIG (reference sequence). This CDR3 spans 14 amino acids. CDR3 sequence (DNA): TGTGCCTTCCAAGACGGAACTTATAATTCACCCCTCCACTTT. This gives the protein CAFQDGTYNSPLHF.

CDR3: CASMFRLAGDDTQYF. CDR3 nucleotides: TGTGCCAGCATGTTTAGACTAGCGGGAGACGATACGCAGTATTTT. The chain joins TRBV2 to TRBJ2-3; 12 positions match TRBD2. Germline lookup yields CDR1 SNHLY and CDR2 FYNNEI. The CDR3 is made up of 15 amino acids. V was clipped by 7 bases and J by 6 bases; unmatched bases: 8. The complete variable domain, with remaining parts taken from reference TRBV2 and TRBJ2-3, reads EPEVTQTPSHQVTQMGQEVILRCVPISNHLYFYWYRQILGQKVEFLVSFYNNEISEKSEIFDDQFSVERPDGSNFTLKIRSTKLEDSAMYFCASMFRLAGDDTQYFGPGTRLTVL.

J is TRBJ1-1 and V is TRBV6-6; TRBD1 agrees at 9 bases. Germline assignment: CDR1 MNHNY and CDR2 SVGAGI (reference sequence). Germline trimming cut 5 bases from V and 5 bases from J; bases unmatched to any gene: 12. The CDR3 is 16 residues long. Written as DNA, the CDR3 is TGTGCCAGCAGTCATCGGGACAGGGAGGTTTCGACTGAAGCTTTCTTT. Protein product: CASSHRDREVSTEAFF.

CDR3 amino acids: CASSRQGVDEQYF. CDR3 nucleotide sequence: TGTGCCAGCAGTCGGCAGGGCGTGGACGAGCAGTACTTC. The genes are TRBV6-5 and TRBJ2-7; TRBD1 is a possible D gene (5 bases). The CDR3 consists of 13 residues. In germline, CDR1 is MNHEY, CDR2 SVGAGI. The V gene lost 5 bases and the J gene lost 5 bases, with 13 bases spanning the gap.

This chain connects TRBV5-1 to TRBJ1-1; D unclear. Germline CDR1 and CDR2: SGHRS and YFSETQ. The CDR3 spans 13 residues. The V end was cut by 3 bases, the J end by 1 base, with 7 bases between. The CDR3 loop reads CASSSQENTEAFF. For the CDR3, the DNA is TGCGCCAGCAGCTCTCAGGAGAACACTGAAGCTTTCTTT.

V usage is TRBV14 and J usage is TRBJ1-5, with D unresolved. V lost 2 bases, J lost 9 bases, and 11 bases lay in between. Germline-derived CDR1 and CDR2 are SGHDN and FVKESK. CDR3 length: 13 residues. The CDR3 loop reads CASSQRLEGPQHF. The CDR3 bases are TGTGCCAGCAGCCAAAGGCTCGAGGGGCCCCAGCATTTT.

The gene calls are TRBV29-1 and TRBJ2-1, with TRBD1 matching 8 bases. Germline trimming cut 3 bases from V and 6 bases from J; bases unmatched to any gene: 4. CDR1 and CDR2 (germline): SQVTM, ANQGSEA. The CDR3 extends over 13 amino acids. CDR3 sequence: CSVEGDRLNEQFF. The CDR3 region has the DNA TGCAGCGTTGAGGGGGACAGGCTCAATGAGCAGTTCTTC.

CDR3 DNA: TGCGCCAGCAGCCAAGGCGGACTAGCGGGGGGCCACACCGGGGAGCTGTTTTTT. Translated, it gives CASSQGGLAGGHTGELFF. V and J are TRBV4-3 and TRBJ2-2; 14 bases are a match to TRBD2. CDR1 and CDR2 (germline): LGHNA, YSLEER. The J segment lost 3 bases and the V segment lost 1 base, leaving 4 bases of the junction unmatched. There are 18 residues in the CDR3.

The rearrangement links TRBV5-6 to TRBJ2-7; D possibly uses TRBD1 or TRBD2 (5 bases each). The CDR3 contains 15 residues. V was pared by 2 bases and J by 4 bases, with 16 bases between. Germline CDR1 SGHDT, CDR2 YYEEEE. CDR3: CASSLPGPGAYEQYV. CDR3 in DNA: TGTGCCAGCAGCTTACCGGGACCCGGGGCTTACGAGCAGTACGTC.

This clone has a handful of counts. This sequence joins TRBV29-1 and TRBJ1-2, with 7 bases that match TRBD1. This CDR3 is 13 amino acids long. After removal of 7 bases from V and 4 bases from J, the junction contained 9 bases not matched to a gene. In germline, CDR1 is SQVTM, CDR2 ANQGSEA. The CDR3 coding sequence is TGCAGCGGGATACTACAGGGGACCTATGGCTACACCTTC. Translated: CSGILQGTYGYTF.

V is TRBV7-9 and J is TRBJ1-2; maybe TRBD1 (6 bases). Germline assignment: CDR1 SEHNR and CDR2 FQNEAQ (reference sequence). Trimming removed 5 bases at V and 6 bases at J, with 13 bases between. The CDR3 loop spans 13 amino acids. Here the CDR3 reads CASSAWGGDGYTF. The CDR3 region has the DNA TGTGCCAGCAGCGCCTGGGGGGGCGATGGCTACACCTTC.

The J gene is TRBJ2-1, the V gene TRBV29-1, with 11 bases matching TRBD2. The CDR3 is 19 amino acids. V dropped 4 bases and J dropped 0; count of bases not matched to a gene: 14. CDR1 and CDR2 (germline): SQVTM, ANQGSEA. CDR3 protein: CSVVGRLAGSGASYNEQFF. The DNA for the CDR3 is TGCAGCGTTGTCGGGCGACTAGCGGGATCAGGAGCCTCCTACAATGAGCAGTTCTTC.

The V gene is TRBV4-3, the J gene TRBJ2-3; D unclear. Trimming removed 0 bases from V and 4 bases from J, with 11 bases in between. The CDR3 loop spans 15 amino acids. Germline CDR1 reads LGHNA; CDR2 reads YSLEER. The CDR3, as DNA: TGCGCCAGCAGCCAAGATTTAGGTAGGGCAGATACGCAGTATTTT. It specifies CASSQDLGRADTQYF.

The chain couples TRBV2 to TRBJ2-1, with TRBD2 matching over 15 bases. The V segment lost 8 bases and the J segment 1 base; nucleotides outside the gene matches: 6. The CDR3 length is 17 residues. Germline loops: CDR1 SNHLY, CDR2 FYNNEI. The CDR3 region has the DNA TGTGCCAGCGTAGGACTAGCGGGAGGGGGTTCCTACAATGAGCAGTTCTTC. This translates into CASVGLAGGGSYNEQFF.

This chain connects TRBV9 to TRBJ2-3; D possibly corresponds to TRBD1 (6 bases). V lost 0 bases and J 4 bases, leaving 12 bases between the germline ends. The CDR3 runs 15 residues. Per the germline V gene, CDR1 is SGDLS and CDR2 is YYNGEE. DNA for the CDR3: TGTGCCAGCAGCGTAGCAGGGGCCTGGTCAGATACGCAGTATTTT. Residues: CASSVAGAWSDTQYF.

The chain uses TRBV11-2 and TRBJ2-1; D unresolved. Germline V gene data show CDR1 as SGHAT and CDR2 as FQNNGV. The ends were cut back, 0 bases at V and 2 bases at J, with 8 bases in the middle. The CDR3 length is 15 residues. The CDR3 is CASSLDYGTYNEQFF. CDR3 DNA: TGTGCCAGCAGCTTAGATTATGGGACCTACAATGAGCAGTTCTTC. The entire variable domain, with the rest obtained from reference TRBV11-2 and TRBJ2-1, is as follows: EAGVAQSPRYKIIEKRQSVAFWCNPISGHATLYWYQQILGQGPKLLIQFQNNGVVDDSQLPKDRFSAERLKGVDSTLKIQPAKLEDSAVYLCASSLDYGTYNEQFFGPGTRLTVL.

The chain joins TRBV29-1 to TRBJ2-7; 12 positions match TRBD2. V lost 7 bases and J lost 2; bases outside the gene matches: 12. Germline assignment: CDR1 SQVTM and CDR2 ANQGSEA. This CDR3 spans 16 amino acids. CDR3 DNA sequence: TGCAGCGCCCCTACTAGCGGGAGGTTTCCCCCCTACGAGCAGTACGTC. It is translated as CSAPTSGRFPPYEQYV.

This clone was seen only once. The V and J genes are TRBV9 and TRBJ2-1; D might be TRBD1 (5 bases). The CDR3 spans 15 residues. Trimming took 0 bases from V and 9 from J, leaving 16 bases between them. Germline loops: CDR1 SGDLS, CDR2 YYNGEE. CDR3 DNA sequence: TGTGCCAGCAGCGTAGCGCCCCTGGGGCGAGGTGAGCAGTTCTTC. This encodes CASSVAPLGRGEQFF.

This clone showed up many times. DNA for the CDR3: TGTGCCAGCAGCTTAGAGGAGGGATGGGGACAGCCCCAGCATTTT. This gives the protein CASSLEEGWGQPQHF. The rearrangement joins TRBV7-6 to TRBJ1-5; no firm D call. Germline CDR1 and CDR2: SGHVS and FNYEAQ. The germline V and J ends were trimmed by 1 base and 7 bases, with 14 bases remaining between them. This CDR3 region has 15 residues.

The V call is TRBV5-8, the J call TRBJ1-2, with no clear D. CDR3 size: 12 residues. Germline values: CDR1 SGHTS, CDR2 YDEGEE. V was shortened by 0 bases and J by 3 bases, with 3 bases between the two germline ends. The CDR3 here is CASSLDYYGYTF. CDR3 DNA sequence: TGTGCCAGCAGCTTGGACTACTATGGCTACACCTTC.

The chain is built from TRBV4-3 and TRBJ2-5, with 7 positions matching TRBD2. This CDR3 comprises 15 residues. Germline V gene lookup returns CDR1 LGHNA and CDR2 YSLEER. Trimming at V came to 0 bases and at J to 4 bases, leaving 5 bases not matched to a gene. The CDR3 DNA reads TGCGCCAGCAGCCAAGAGGGGGAGGGCGGAGAGACCCAGTACTTC. Translated: CASSQEGEGGETQYF.

This clone was counted a single time. This chain's CDR3 is CASSEQGGYEQYF. The CDR3 coding sequence is TGTGCCAGCAGTGAACAAGGGGGCTACGAGCAGTACTTC. The rearrangement uses TRBV6-1 and TRBJ2-7; weak D call: TRBD1 (6 bases). There are 13 residues in the CDR3. Germline CDR1 and CDR2: MNHNS and SASEGT. V was pared by 2 bases and J by 3 bases, with 8 bases between.

The chain couples TRBV19 to TRBJ1-1; tentatively, D is TRBD1 (5 bases). The CDR3 is 18 residues long. Between the trimmed V and J ends, which lost 0 bases and 0 bases, there was a span of 17 bases. Looked up from germline, CDR1 is LNHDA and CDR2 is SQIVND (reference sequence). The CDR3 DNA is TGTGCCAGTAGTATAGATTTGGAGACAGCCAACCTGAACACTGAAGCTTTCTTT. This codes for CASSIDLETANLNTEAFF.

The genes are TRBV7-9 and TRBJ1-1; D gene uncertain. V was trimmed by 1 base and J by 1 base, leaving 10 bases between them. CDR1 is SEHNR and CDR2 is FQNEAQ in the germline V gene (reference sequence). The CDR3 length is 15 residues. The CDR3 reads CASSLGSRSNTEAFF. The CDR3 DNA reads as TGTGCCAGCAGCTTAGGATCACGGTCGAACACTGAAGCTTTCTTT.

V usage is TRBV4-1 and J usage is TRBJ1-5, with D possibly TRBD1 on 5 matching bases. The CDR3 is 13 residues long. V was cut by 0 bases and J by 5 bases, with 5 bases left in between. The germline gives CDR1 MGHRA, CDR2 YSYEKL. CDR3 coding DNA: TGCGCCAGCAGCCAAGAGGGGCATCAGCCCCAGCATTTT. Amino acids: CASSQEGHQPQHF.

The chain is built from TRBV5-1 and TRBJ2-7; a weak D match, TRBD1 (6 bases). The germline V gene encodes CDR1 SGHRS and CDR2 YFSETQ. This CDR3 has 12 amino acids. V dropped 3 bases and J dropped 6 bases, with 10 bases sitting between them. CDR3 bases: TGCGCCAGCAGCTGGGCAGGGGCCGAGCAGTACTTC. It encodes CASSWAGAEQYF.

This clone has a handful of counts. This sequence joins TRBV5-5 and TRBJ1-1; TRBD1 might be the D (6 bases). Trimming stripped 1 base from V and 4 bases from J, with 8 bases between. The length of the CDR3 is 13 residues. Germline-derived CDR1 and CDR2 are SGHKS and YYEKEE (reference sequence). The CDR3 protein is CASSLQGSTEAFF. DNA for the CDR3: TGTGCCAGCAGCTTGCAGGGGTCCACTGAAGCTTTCTTT.

The gene calls are TRBV6-2 or TRBV6-3 and TRBJ2-7, with 12 bases matching TRBD2. J gave up 6 bases and V 2 bases, and 2 bases lay outside the gene matches. CDR3 length: 14 amino acids. From germline, CDR1 is MNHEY and CDR2 SVGEGT. The CDR3: CASSYRLAGVEQYV. The CDR3 nucleotides are TGTGCCAGCAGTTACAGACTAGCGGGAGTCGAGCAGTACGTC.

The V gene is TRBV4-1, the J gene TRBJ2-3, with TRBD1 as a possible D gene (6 bases). The CDR3 is made up of 20 amino acids. V was clipped by 0 bases and J by 3 bases, with 25 bases between them. In germline, CDR1 is MGHRA, CDR2 YSYEKL. The CDR3 nucleotides read TGCGCCAGCAGCCAAGATAATGGCGTTGGGCCAGGGGTTAGGACAGATACGCAGTATTTT. Translated: CASSQDNGVGPGVRTDTQYF.

The J gene is TRBJ2-1, the V gene TRBV4-3; 7 bases match TRBD2. This CDR3 is built from 15 residues. CDR1 LGHNA and CDR2 YSLEER come from the germline V gene. Unmatched junction bases numbered 7, after V lost 3 bases and J lost 5 bases. CDR3 region: CASSHWPGGNNEQFF. CDR3 sequence (DNA): TGCGCCAGCAGCCATTGGCCGGGAGGTAACAATGAGCAGTTCTTC.

This chain joins TRBV1 and TRBJ1-6; the D call TRBD1 from the table was never checked on the DNA. TRBV1 is a pseudogene. This CDR3 has 19 amino acids. This chain's CDR3 is CTSSQRQGRIKSYNSPLHF. CDR3 in DNA: TGCACCAGCAGCCAGAGACAGGGGAGGATTAAATCCTATAATTCACCCCTCCACTTT.